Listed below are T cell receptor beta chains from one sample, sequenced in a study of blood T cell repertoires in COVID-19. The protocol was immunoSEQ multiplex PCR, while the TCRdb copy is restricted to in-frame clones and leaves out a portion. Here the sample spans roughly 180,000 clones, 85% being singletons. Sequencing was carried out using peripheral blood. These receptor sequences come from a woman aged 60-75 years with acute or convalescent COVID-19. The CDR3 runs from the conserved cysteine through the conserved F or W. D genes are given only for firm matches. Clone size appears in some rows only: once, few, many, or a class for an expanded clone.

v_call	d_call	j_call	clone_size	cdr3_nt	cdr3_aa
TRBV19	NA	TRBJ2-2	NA	TGTGCCAGTAGTATCCTCACAGGGGGCACTAGCGGGACGGGGGAGCTGTTTTTT	CASSILTGGTSGTGELFF
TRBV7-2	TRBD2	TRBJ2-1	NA	TGTGCCAGCAGCTTAGGGACTAGCGGGAGGTTCCTATACAATGAGCAGTTCTTC	CASSLGTSGRFLYNEQFF
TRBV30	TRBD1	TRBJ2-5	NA	TGTGCCTGGGGCGCCGGGACAGGGGGCGAGACCCAGTACTTC	CAWGAGTGGETQYF
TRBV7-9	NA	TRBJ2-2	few	TGTGCCAGCAGCCCTACAGCCACCGGGGAGCTGTTTTTT	CASSPTATGELFF
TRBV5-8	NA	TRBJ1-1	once	TGTGCCAGCAGCTTGAGGTGGGAAACGAAGCGGGGTGAAGCTTTCTTT	CASSLRWETKRGEAFF
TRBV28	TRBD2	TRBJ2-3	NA	TGTGCCAGCAGTTGGCTAGCGGGCACAGATACGCAGTATTTT	CASSWLAGTDTQYF
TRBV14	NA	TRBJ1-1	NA	TGTGCCAGCAGCCAAACGCCCTCTGCGGGAGCTTTCTTT	CASSQTPSAGAFF
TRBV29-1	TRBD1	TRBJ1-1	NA	TGCAGCGGCGGACAGGGAGACACTGAAGCTTTCTTT	CSGGQGDTEAFF
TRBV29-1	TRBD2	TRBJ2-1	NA	TGCAGCGTTGATGGGCTAGCGGGAGTTTATGAGCAGTTCTTC	CSVDGLAGVYEQFF
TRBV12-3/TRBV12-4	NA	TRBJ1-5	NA	TGTGCCAGCAGTCGACAGAGAAATCAGCCCCAGCATTTT	CASSRQRNQPQHF
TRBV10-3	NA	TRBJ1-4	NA	TGTGCCATCAGCGCGGGACTGCCTAATGAAAAACTGTTTTTT	CAISAGLPNEKLFF
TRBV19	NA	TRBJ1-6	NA	TGTGCCAGTAGTATCGTAACAGGGAACTATAATTCACCCCTCCACTTT	CASSIVTGNYNSPLHF